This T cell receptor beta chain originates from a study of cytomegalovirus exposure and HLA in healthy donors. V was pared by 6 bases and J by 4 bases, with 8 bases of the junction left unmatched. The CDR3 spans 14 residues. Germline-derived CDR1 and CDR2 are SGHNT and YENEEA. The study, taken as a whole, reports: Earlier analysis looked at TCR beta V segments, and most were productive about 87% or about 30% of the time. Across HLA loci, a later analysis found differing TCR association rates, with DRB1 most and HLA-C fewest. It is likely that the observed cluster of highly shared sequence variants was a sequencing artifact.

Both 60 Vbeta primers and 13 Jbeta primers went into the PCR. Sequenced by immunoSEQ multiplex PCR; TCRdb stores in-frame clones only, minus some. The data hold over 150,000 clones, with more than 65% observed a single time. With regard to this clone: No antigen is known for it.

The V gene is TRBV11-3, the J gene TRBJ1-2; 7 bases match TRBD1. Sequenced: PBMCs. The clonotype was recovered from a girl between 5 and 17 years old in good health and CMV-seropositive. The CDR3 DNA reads TGTGCCAGCAGGTCTAGGGGGCGCTGCTATGGCTACACCTTC. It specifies CASRSRGRCYGYTF.